This section outlines one T cell receptor (beta chain) sequence together with its context. Its antigen is currently not known. No much larger clone is present one base from it, and per-base qualities are unavailable. The CDR3 covers 16 residues, taking in both the cysteine and the phenylalanine. The read is trimmed to its CDR3 DNA, 48 bases read in frame from base 1. For CDR1 and CDR2, the germline V gene lists SGHAT and FQNNGV. Unmatched junction bases come to 11, with V trimmed by 5 bases and J by 3 bases. The data were obtained in a study of shared clonotypes between healthy human individuals (dated by TCRdb to 2019 to 2021). Notes on the research overall: The cohort included a few men and a couple of women between 18 and 49 years of age. Per donor, three plates each were used for CD4 naive and CD4 memory, two for CD8 naive, and one for CD8 memory. The study deeply sequenced blood TCR repertoires of five healthy adults to estimate repertoire size and the extent of clonotype sharing between individuals. To increase sequencing depth and limit assay-specific biases, different laboratories used diverse techniques to prepare libraries and sequence TCR repertoires. Between about 0.8 and 9 billion PBMCs per donor were obtained by leukapheresis. The study at large found these results: Approximately 5% of naive CD4, 3.5% of naive CD8, about 2.1% of memory CD4, and over 0.35% of memory CD8 clonotypes were shared across several donors. Clonotypes shared by all four sorted-subset donors showed higher generation probabilities than non-shared clonotypes. Pairwise subsampling led to the expectation that sequencing depth would affect the degree of clonotype sharing among donors. Sampling was limited to blood, and TCR repertoires in tissue likely differ from TCR repertoires in blood. Larger estimated clonotype richness was generally found for naive subsets than for memory subsets. Rarefaction of sorted-subset datasets indicated incomplete sequencing despite the large sequencing depth. Because the study included only a small number of donors, the genetic and exposure-history diversity represented was limited.

CD8 naive samples were CD45RO-negative cells positively selected for CCR7, giving a CD45RA+CCR7+ population that excluded TemRA cells. Healthy HIV-negative adults with no recently reported acute infections or vaccinations were included as donors. Every donor was a Caucasian adult residing in Nashville, Tennessee, USA. Blood was collected by leukapheresis, and PBMCs were isolated by Ficoll-Histopaque density gradient centrifugation and then cryopreserved in liquid nitrogen vapor phase. Analytical flow cytometry was used to check the purity and quantity of each magnetically sorted T cell population. Genomic DNA was isolated from every sorted fraction and measured by UV absorbance on a Nanodrop 2000c. TCR CDR3 regions were amplified from genomic DNA by multiplex PCR using the deep immunoSEQ assay. For each cell subset, the extracted genomic DNA was distributed evenly across all wells of several immunoSEQ 96-well plates, and each plate served as one replicate. For sorted subsets, approximately 200 ng of genomic DNA, equivalent to roughly 33,000 T cell genomes, went into each replicate PCR. Purified libraries were measured with a Qubit 3.0 fluorometer, size-checked on a Bioanalyzer 2100, and measured again with the KAPA Library Quantification kit. Every immunoSEQ 96-well plate was sequenced on a dedicated single-read 150-cycle Illumina NextSeq 550 flow cell. In the paper's pipeline: Because the immunoSEQ output included only junctional sequences and no quality scores, the filtering could not be the same as the filtering used for full-length reads. To assign V/J genes and CDR3, sequences were annotated using PyIR, a Python wrapper for IgBLAST v1.9, with IMGT germline references. Reads were removed for weak V/J assignments (E-value above 1e-6), missing CDR3, stop codons, out-of-frame junctions, or ambiguous translated residues. A V3J clonotype was defined by an identical inferred V gene, J gene, and CDR3 amino acid sequence. To compute the percentage overlap between repertoires, the number of shared unique clonotypes was divided by the size of the smaller repertoire. Three approaches were used to assess repertoire richness: RTK rarefaction, the Chao1 estimator, and Recon v2.1 estimates of unobserved clonotypes. For all TCRbeta clonotypes obtained by the gDNA method from a few donors, generation probabilities were computed with OLGA. Drawn from immuneACCESS, this table holds only the in-frame rearrangements with V and J called that TCRdb kept. Clones are partly lost; checked studies trace under half to an unresolved V gene and leave the rest unexplained. Clonal size and the V and J genes are those of that table, whereas D and trimming came from the DNA. The sample includes about 800,000 clones, with 96% observed a single time. The ten largest clones take up about 0.21% of the sample.

The sequence came from a man aged 25 to 45 in good health. The material sequenced was naive CD8+ T cells sorted from blood. The sample's cell subset or site label is to be understood as: CD45RA+CCR7+. The rearranged segments are TRBV11-2 and TRBJ1-2, and 8 junctional nucleotides match TRBD1. This receptor has the CDR3 CASSPSQGAGYYGYTF. The DNA sequence is given as TGTGCCAGCAGCCCCAGTCAGGGGGCGGGTTACTATGGCTACACCTTC. Here the CDR3 is joined to the reference TRBV11-2 and TRBJ1-2 genes, and the full variable domain is: EAGVAQSPRYKIIEKRQSVAFWCNPISGHATLYWYQQILGQGPKLLIQFQNNGVVDDSQLPKDRFSAERLKGVDSTLKIQPAKLEDSAVYLCASSPSQGAGYYGYTFGSGTRLTVV.